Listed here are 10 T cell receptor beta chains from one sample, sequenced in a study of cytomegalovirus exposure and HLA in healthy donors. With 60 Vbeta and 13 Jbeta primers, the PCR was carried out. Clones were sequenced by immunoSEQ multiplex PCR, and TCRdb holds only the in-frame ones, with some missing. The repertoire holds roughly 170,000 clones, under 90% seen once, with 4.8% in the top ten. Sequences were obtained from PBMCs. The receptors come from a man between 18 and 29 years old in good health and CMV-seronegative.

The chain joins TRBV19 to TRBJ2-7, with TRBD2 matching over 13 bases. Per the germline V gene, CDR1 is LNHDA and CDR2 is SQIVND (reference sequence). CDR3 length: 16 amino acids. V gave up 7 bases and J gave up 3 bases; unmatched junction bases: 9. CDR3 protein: CASTGAGLAGVYEQYF. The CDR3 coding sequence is TGTGCCAGTACTGGGGCTGGACTAGCGGGAGTCTACGAGCAGTACTTC. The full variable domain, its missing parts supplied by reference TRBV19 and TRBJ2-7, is DGGITQSPKYLFRKEGQNVTLSCEQNLNHDAMYWYRQDPGQGLRLIYYSQIVNDFQKGDIAEGYSVSREKKESFPLTVTSAQKNPTAFYLCASTGAGLAGVYEQYFGPGTRLTVT.

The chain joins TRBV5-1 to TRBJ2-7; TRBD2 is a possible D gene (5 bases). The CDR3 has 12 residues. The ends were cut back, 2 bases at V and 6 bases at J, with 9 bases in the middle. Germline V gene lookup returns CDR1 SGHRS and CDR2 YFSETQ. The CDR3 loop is CASSFQAGEQYF. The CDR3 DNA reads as TGCGCCAGCAGCTTTCAGGCGGGCGAGCAGTACTTC.

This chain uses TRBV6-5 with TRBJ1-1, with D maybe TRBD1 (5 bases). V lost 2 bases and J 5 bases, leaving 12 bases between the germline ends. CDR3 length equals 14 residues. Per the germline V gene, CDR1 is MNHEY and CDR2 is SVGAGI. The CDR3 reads CASSYGTRATEAFF. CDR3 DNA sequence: TGTGCCAGCAGTTACGGAACCAGGGCTACTGAAGCTTTCTTT.

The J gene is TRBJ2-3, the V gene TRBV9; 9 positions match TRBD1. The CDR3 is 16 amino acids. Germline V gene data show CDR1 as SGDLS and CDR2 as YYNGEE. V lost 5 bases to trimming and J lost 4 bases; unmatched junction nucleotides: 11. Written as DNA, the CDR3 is TGTGCCAGCAGTGCTTCCACGGGACAGGGTGCAGATACGCAGTATTTT. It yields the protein CASSASTGQGADTQYF.

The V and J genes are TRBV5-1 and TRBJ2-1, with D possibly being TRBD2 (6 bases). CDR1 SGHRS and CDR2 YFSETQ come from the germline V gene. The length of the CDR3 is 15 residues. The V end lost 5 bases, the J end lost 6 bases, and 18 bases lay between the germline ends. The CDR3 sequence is CASRLDQMGGNEQFF. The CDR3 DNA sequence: TGCGCCAGCAGATTAGACCAAATGGGGGGCAATGAGCAGTTCTTC.

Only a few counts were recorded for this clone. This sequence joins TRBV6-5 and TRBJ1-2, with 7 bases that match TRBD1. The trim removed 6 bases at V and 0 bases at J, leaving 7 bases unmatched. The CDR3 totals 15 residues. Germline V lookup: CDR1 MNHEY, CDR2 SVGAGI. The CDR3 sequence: CASSQRQGANYGYTF. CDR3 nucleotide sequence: TGTGCCAGCAGCCAAAGACAGGGAGCTAACTATGGCTACACCTTC.

CDR3 sequence (DNA): TGTGCCATCAGTGGAACAACAGAAGAGACCCAGTACTTC. Protein: CAISGTTEETQYF. J is TRBJ2-5 and V is TRBV10-3; D call uncertain. The CDR3 contains 13 residues. CDR1 is ENHRY, CDR2 SYGVKD, per germline. V lost 4 bases and J lost 3, with 9 bases in between.

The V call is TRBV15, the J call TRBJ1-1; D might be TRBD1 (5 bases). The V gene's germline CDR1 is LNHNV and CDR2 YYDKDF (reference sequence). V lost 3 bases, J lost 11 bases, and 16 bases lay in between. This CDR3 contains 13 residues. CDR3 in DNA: TGTGCCACCAGCAGGACTCAAGACAGTAGGGCTTTCTTT. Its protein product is CATSRTQDSRAFF.

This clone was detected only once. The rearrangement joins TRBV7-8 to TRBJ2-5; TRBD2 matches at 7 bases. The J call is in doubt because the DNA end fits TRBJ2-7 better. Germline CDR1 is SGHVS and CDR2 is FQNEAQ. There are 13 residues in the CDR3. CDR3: CASSLRGDREQYF. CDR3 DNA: TGTGCCAGCAGCCTCCGGGGGGATCGCGAGCAGTACTTC.

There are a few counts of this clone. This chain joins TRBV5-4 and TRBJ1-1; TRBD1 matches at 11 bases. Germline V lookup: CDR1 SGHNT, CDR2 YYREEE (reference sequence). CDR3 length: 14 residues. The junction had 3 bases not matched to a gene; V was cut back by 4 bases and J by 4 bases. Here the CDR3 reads CASSRTGGRTEAFF. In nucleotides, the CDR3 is TGTGCCAGCAGCCGGACAGGGGGCCGCACTGAAGCTTTCTTT.